The 22 T cell receptor beta chains presented below share a single source sample, sequenced in a study of T cell repertoires in cytomegalovirus infection. MiXCR was run by TCRdb on the reads, yielding one entry per CDR3 protein. In the table there are almost 550,000 distinct CDR3 sequences, 16% of which are singletons. The sample consisted of CD8+ T cells from PBMCs. The receptors originated from a human donor in good health (CMV status not recorded). Some clones in this sample may be carry-over from other donors' samples.

This clonotype has a count of ten or more. The chain couples TRBV12-3 or TRBV12-4 to TRBJ1-5, with D unclear. The germline V and J ends were trimmed by 1 base and 1 base, with 17 bases remaining between them. The CDR3 runs to 18 residues. CDR3 amino acids: CASSLGEQYYISNQPQHF. DNA for the CDR3: TGTGCCAGCAGTTTAGGCGAGCAGTACTATATCAGCAATCAGCCCCAGCATTTT.

This clonotype was picked up many times. This sequence joins TRBV27 and TRBJ1-1; D remains ambiguous. CDR1 is MNHEY and CDR2 is SMNVEV in the germline V gene (reference sequence). This CDR3 has 12 amino acids. With 6 bases removed from V and 5 bases from J, the gap between germline ends came to 10 bases. The CDR3 region is CASRKGGTEAFF. DNA for the CDR3: TGTGCCAGCAGGAAGGGAGGAACTGAAGCTTTCTTT.

The V call is TRBV18, the J call TRBJ2-3, with D possibly matching TRBD1 (6 bases). CDR3 length: 17 amino acids. Deletions cut 2 bases from V and 0 bases from J, with 15 bases between. Germline CDR1 KGHSH, CDR2 LQKENI. CDR3 sequence reads: CASSPGQTVPSTDTQYF. The CDR3 bases are TGTGCCAGCTCACCAGGACAGACAGTCCCTAGCACAGATACGCAGTATTTT.

This clonotype has a count of ten or more. The chain recombines TRBV7-9 with TRBJ2-5; 8 nucleotides align to TRBD2. The V gene's germline CDR1 is SEHNR and CDR2 FQNEAQ (reference sequence). This CDR3 is 17 amino acids long. J was trimmed by 4 bases and V by 4 bases; bases with no gene match: 14. In DNA form, the CDR3 reads TGTGCCAGCAGCTCCTCCCTGGGAGCGGGAGAACGAGAGACCCAGTACTTC. As protein: CASSSSLGAGERETQYF.

This clonotype appeared a few times. This chain uses TRBV6-2 or TRBV6-3 with TRBJ1-1; no reliable D call. This CDR3 region has 13 residues. Germline-derived CDR1 and CDR2 are MNHEY and SVGEGT. V was trimmed by 2 bases and J by 3 bases, leaving 7 bases between them. CDR3 region: CASSYDPDTEAFF. For the CDR3, the DNA is TGTGCCAGCAGTTACGACCCAGACACTGAAGCTTTCTTT.

The V and J genes are TRBV14 and TRBJ2-3; 8 nucleotides align to TRBD2. The V gene's germline CDR1 is SGHDN and CDR2 FVKESK. There are 17 residues in the CDR3. Germline trimming cut 1 base from V and 4 bases from J; bases unmatched to any gene: 10. The CDR3 sequence is CASSQGWRRGVPDTQYF. In DNA form, the CDR3 reads TGTGCCAGCAGCCAAGGGTGGAGGCGGGGGGTGCCAGATACGCAGTATTTT.

Concerning this clonotype itself: One junction end disagrees with the germline gene, perhaps due to a read error. The chain is built from TRBV7-2 and TRBJ1-4; tentative D call: TRBD1 (6 bases). Looked up from germline, CDR1 is SGHTA and CDR2 is FQGNSA. The CDR3 spans 18 residues. Here the CDR3 reads CASSQMAGQGTTNEKLFF. CDR3 coding DNA: TGTGCAAGCAGTCAGATGGCAGGGCAGGGGACAACTAATGAAAAACTGTTTTTT. Complete variable domain (other parts from reference TRBV7-2 and TRBJ1-4): GAGVSQSPSNKVTEKGKDVELRCDPISGHTALYWYRQSLGQGLEFLIYFQGNSAPDKSGLPSDRFSAERTGGSVSTLTIQRTQQEDSAVYLCASSQMAGQGTTNEKLFFGSGTQLSVL.

This chain uses TRBV4-1 with TRBJ1-5; 11 nucleotides agree with TRBD1. Germline values: CDR1 MGHRA, CDR2 YSYEKL. The CDR3 is 19 amino acids. V lost 3 bases and J lost 0; bases outside the gene matches: 10. CDR3 amino acids: CASSQAGTGGIYSNQPQHF. The CDR3 bases are TGCGCCAGCAGCCAGGCTGGGACAGGGGGGATCTATAGCAATCAGCCCCAGCATTTT.

The CDR3 spells CASSYRDSTSYEQYF. DNA of the CDR3: TGTGCCAGCAGTTACAGGGACTCGACTTCCTACGAGCAGTACTTC. This chain joins TRBV6-5 and TRBJ2-7, with a weak D call TRBD2 (6 bases). The length of the CDR3 is 15 residues. Trimming stripped 2 bases from V and 1 base from J, with 12 bases between. Germline V CDR1 and CDR2: MNHEY, SVGAGI.

This clonotype was observed many times. The V and J genes are TRBV7-8 and TRBJ2-3; 8 bases map to TRBD1. V dropped 5 bases and J dropped 2; count of bases not matched to a gene: 27. The CDR3 covers 22 residues. Germline values: CDR1 SGHVS, CDR2 FQNEAQ. In DNA form, the CDR3 reads TGTGCCAGCAGCCCACGAATCGAATTATGGACAGGGCGGGGCGACCCCACAGATACGCAGTATTTT. It yields the protein CASSPRIELWTGRGDPTDTQYF.

To note about this clonotype: This sequence may be a read error, since a much larger clone differs from it by one base. The V and J genes are TRBV11-3 and TRBJ2-7; D tentatively fits TRBD1 or TRBD2 (5 bases each). Germline CDR1 and CDR2: SGHNT and YENEEA. V was pared by 4 bases and J by 2 bases, with 12 bases between. The CDR3 has 14 amino acids. DNA of the CDR3: TGTGCCAGCAGCTCCCGGGACCTCCCCTACGAGCAGTACTTC. Translation gives CASSSRDLPYEQYF.

Ten or more counts support this clonotype. This chain joins TRBV7-3 and TRBJ2-1, with TRBD2 matching over 7 bases. V lost 0 bases to trimming and J lost 2 bases; unmatched junction nucleotides: 16. In germline, CDR1 is SGHTA, CDR2 FQGTGA. The CDR3 is made up of 20 amino acids. This CDR3 reads CASSLTAYGSTSNTYNEQFF. The CDR3, as DNA: TGTGCCAGCAGCTTAACGGCTTACGGCTCGACTAGCAACACCTACAATGAGCAGTTCTTC.

This clonotype was detected many times. This chain uses TRBV7-8 with TRBJ2-1; 11 bases line up with TRBD2. The CDR3 extends over 16 amino acids. Germline values: CDR1 SGHVS, CDR2 FQNEAQ. Losses at the gene ends were 4 bases for V and 4 bases for J; bases not matched to a gene: 6. CDR3 nucleotides: TGTGCCAGCAGCTCGACCGGGACTAGCGGATACAATGAGCAGTTCTTC. Amino acids: CASSSTGTSGYNEQFF.

In its sample, this clonotype was seen a few times. The genes are TRBV4-1 and TRBJ1-2; D is unclear. The CDR3 loop spans 15 amino acids. V was trimmed by 0 bases and J by 0 bases, leaving 8 bases between them. Germline-derived CDR1 and CDR2 are MGHRA and YSYEKL. The CDR3 coding sequence is TGCGCCAGCAGCCAAGACGCAGGAGCTAACTATGGCTACACCTTC. Its translation is CASSQDAGANYGYTF.

The chain couples TRBV7-9 to TRBJ2-7; 9 bases match TRBD2. The CDR3 length is 16 residues. Germline loops: CDR1 SEHNR, CDR2 FQNEAQ (reference sequence). The V segment lost 4 bases and the J segment 4 bases; nucleotides outside the gene matches: 11. Written as DNA, the CDR3 is TGTGCCAGCAGCTCCTCTTTAGCGGGAGAAGAGTACGAGCAGTACTTC. Amino acids: CASSSSLAGEEYEQYF.

The V call is TRBV6-5, the J call TRBJ1-6; D possibly corresponds to TRBD1 (5 bases). Germline V gene data show CDR1 as MNHEY and CDR2 as SVGAGI. The CDR3 contains 10 residues. The CDR3 DNA reads as TGTAGCGCAGGGCATTCACCCCTCCACTTT. Translating it yields CSAGHSPLHF.

This clonotype was detected ten times or more. This rearrangement joins TRBV10-3 to TRBJ1-1; D is uncertain. V shed 10 bases and J shed 6 bases, with 12 bases lying between them. The CDR3 contains 11 residues. Germline lookup yields CDR1 ENHRY and CDR2 SYGVKD. CDR3 amino acids: CATKDTAEAFF. The CDR3 region has the DNA TGTGCCACCAAGGATACAGCTGAAGCTTTCTTT.

This clonotype was picked up many times. V and J are TRBV7-6 and TRBJ2-1; no clear D gene. This CDR3 is 14 amino acids long. V lost 2 bases to trimming and J lost 9 bases, with 14 bases between them. Germline V CDR1 and CDR2: SGHVS, FNYEAQ. Here the CDR3 reads CASSLRTLGGEQFF. For the CDR3, the DNA is TGTGCCAGCAGCTTACGCACTCTCGGCGGTGAGCAGTTCTTC. The full variable domain, rest sourced from reference TRBV7-6 and TRBJ2-1, is GAGVSQSPRYKVTKRGQDVALRCDPISGHVSLYWYRQALGQGPEFLTYFNYEAQQDKSGLPNDRFSAERPEGSISTLTIQRTEQRDSAMYRCASSLRTLGGEQFFGPGTRLTVL.

Remarks on this clonotype: An end of the junction differs from the germline gene, which may be a read error. This chain links TRBV7-6 with TRBJ2-5; 8 positions match TRBD1. The CDR3 covers 16 residues. The germline V gene has CDR1 SGHVS and CDR2 FNYEAQ. The CDR3 reads CASQDRVNLPQETPYF. The CDR3 nucleotides are TGTGCCAGCCAGGACAGGGTAAACCTCCCACAAGAGACCCCGTACTTC.

This clonotype showed up just a few times. The chain employs TRBV10-2 and TRBJ1-6; D is unclear. Germline CDR1 is WSHSY and CDR2 is SAAADI. V was trimmed by 2 bases and J by 14 bases, leaving 10 bases between them. The CDR3 runs to 12 residues. In DNA form, the CDR3 reads TGCGCCAGCAGTGAGGCGGACTCCACCCTCCACTTT. Protein sequence: CASSEADSTLHF.

There are many counts of this clonotype. V is TRBV5-4 and J is TRBJ2-1, with D possibly matching TRBD1 (6 bases). The V end was cut by 0 bases, the J end by 0 bases, with 7 bases between. Germline values: CDR1 SGHNT, CDR2 YYREEE (reference sequence). The CDR3 consists of 15 residues. DNA of the CDR3: TGTGCCAGCAGCTTGGACAGGGTCTCCTACAATGAGCAGTTCTTC. It is translated as CASSLDRVSYNEQFF.

This clonotype was detected many times. The chain uses TRBV4-2 and TRBJ2-1, with D uncertain. V lost 1 base and J 1 base, leaving 8 bases between the germline ends. Germline CDR1 and CDR2: LGHNA and YNFKEQ. This CDR3 has 15 amino acids. The chain's CDR3 is CASSQGDPSYNEQFF. As DNA, the CDR3 is TGTGCCAGCAGCCAAGGAGACCCTTCCTACAATGAGCAGTTCTTC.